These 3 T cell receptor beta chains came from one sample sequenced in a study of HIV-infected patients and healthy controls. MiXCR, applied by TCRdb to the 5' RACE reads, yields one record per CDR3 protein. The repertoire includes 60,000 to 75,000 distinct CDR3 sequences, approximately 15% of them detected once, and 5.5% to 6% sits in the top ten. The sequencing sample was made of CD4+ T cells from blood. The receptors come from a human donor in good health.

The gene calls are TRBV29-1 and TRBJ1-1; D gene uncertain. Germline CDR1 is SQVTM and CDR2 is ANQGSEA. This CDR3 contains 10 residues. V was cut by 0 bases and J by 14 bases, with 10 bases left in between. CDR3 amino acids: CSVEEAPTFF. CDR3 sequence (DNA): TGCAGCGTTGAAGAAGCGCCGACCTTCTTT.

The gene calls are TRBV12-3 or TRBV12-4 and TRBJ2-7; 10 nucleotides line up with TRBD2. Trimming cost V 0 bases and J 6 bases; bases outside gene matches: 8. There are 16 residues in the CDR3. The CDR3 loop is CASSLAGASGSLEQYF. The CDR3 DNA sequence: TGTGCCAGCAGTTTAGCGGGTGCTAGCGGGAGCCTCGAGCAGTACTTC.

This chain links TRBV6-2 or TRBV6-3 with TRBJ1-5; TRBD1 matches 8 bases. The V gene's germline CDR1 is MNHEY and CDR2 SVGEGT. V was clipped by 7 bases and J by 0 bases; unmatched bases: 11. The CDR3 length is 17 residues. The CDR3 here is CASNEPRGPYSNQPQHF. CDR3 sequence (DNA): TGTGCCAGCAACGAACCCAGGGGGCCTTATAGCAATCAGCCCCAGCATTTT.